Listed here are 11 T cell receptor beta chains from one sample, sequenced in a study of cytomegalovirus exposure and HLA in healthy donors. The study ran its PCR with 60 Vbeta and 13 Jbeta primers. Assay used: immunoSEQ multiplex PCR; TCRdb lists only in-frame clones, some missing. Of some 160,000 clones in the sample, around 77% are singletons; the top ten hold approximately 2.1%. The sequencing input was PBMCs. These receptors were collected from a man aged 50-60 years in good health and CMV-seropositive.

The chain is built from TRBV5-1 and TRBJ1-2; a possible D gene is TRBD1 (5 bases). Germline loops: CDR1 SGHRS, CDR2 YFSETQ. V lost 3 bases to trimming and J lost 4 bases, with 13 bases between them. The length of the CDR3 is 14 residues. CDR3 loop: CASSSTEPPYGYTF. Written as DNA, the CDR3 is TGCGCCAGCAGCTCGACAGAACCTCCCTATGGCTACACCTTC.

The rearrangement joins TRBV2 to TRBJ1-5; D may be TRBD1 (6 bases). Per germline, CDR1 SNHLY and CDR2 FYNNEI. The CDR3 spans 15 residues. V lost 6 bases and J lost 0, with 12 bases in between. The CDR3 DNA sequence: TGTGCCAGCAGAAGGACAGATTATAGCAATCAGCCCCAGCATTTT. Residues: CASRRTDYSNQPQHF.

Concerning this clone itself: The junction departs from germline at one end; a sequencing error may be responsible. This chain links TRBV9 with TRBJ2-5; 7 nucleotides match TRBD2. Germline V lookup: CDR1 SGDLS, CDR2 YYNGEE. The CDR3 is made up of 15 amino acids. CDR3 DNA sequence: TGTGCCAACAGCGTAGCATGGGGAGGGGAGGAGACCCAGTACTTC. This gives the protein CANSVAWGGEETQYF.

The chain employs TRBV6-6 and TRBJ2-7; 12 nucleotides align to TRBD1. This CDR3 contains 12 residues. After removal of 8 bases from V and 6 bases from J, the junction contained 2 bases not matched to a gene. Germline V gives CDR1 MNHNY, CDR2 SVGAGI (reference sequence). Here the CDR3 DNA reads TGTGCCAGCGGGACAGGGGGCCTCGAGCAGTACTTC. It yields the protein CASGTGGLEQYF.

The gene calls are TRBV5-1 and TRBJ2-7, with D tentatively TRBD2 (7 bases). V shed 0 bases and J shed 5 bases, with 15 bases lying between them. The germline CDR1 and CDR2 sequences are SGHRS and YFSETQ. The CDR3 is made up of 15 amino acids. The CDR3 sequence is CASSLAGGRSDEQYF. The CDR3 nucleotides are TGCGCCAGCAGCTTGGCGGGGGGCAGATCTGACGAGCAGTACTTC.

V usage is TRBV12-2 and J usage is TRBJ1-5; the D segment call TRBD1 is taken from the table without a DNA check. TRBV12-2 is designated a pseudogene. CDR3 size: 15 residues. The CDR3 here is CASRFMDTSNQPQHF. The CDR3, as DNA: TGTGCAAGTCGCTTCATGGACACTAGCAATCAGCCCCAGCATTTT.

The gene calls are TRBV5-4 and TRBJ2-5; 10 positions agree with TRBD2. Trimming removed 10 bases from V and 1 base from J; junction bases left unmatched: 13. CDR1 and CDR2 (germline): SGHNT, YYREEE (reference sequence). The CDR3 is 16 residues long. The CDR3 nucleotides are TGTGCCTGCACCCGCCGGGCTAGCGGGGGCCAAGAGACCCAGTACTTC. This codes for CACTRRASGGQETQYF.

The chain joins TRBV6-5 to TRBJ2-3, with TRBD1 as a possible D gene (7 bases). The V end lost 4 bases, the J end lost 7 bases, and 15 bases lay between the germline ends. CDR1 MNHEY and CDR2 SVGAGI come from the germline V gene. The CDR3 is 14 residues long. CDR3 loop: CASSSRQGLNTQYF. CDR3 sequence (DNA): TGTGCCAGCAGTTCTCGACAGGGACTGAATACGCAGTATTTT.

V is TRBV5-1 and J is TRBJ2-1; TRBD1 agrees at 7 bases. After removal of 4 bases from V and 15 bases from J, the junction contained 16 bases not matched to a gene. Germline V gene sequence: CDR1 SGHRS, CDR2 YFSETQ. The CDR3 is 14 residues long. CDR3 in DNA: TGCGCCAGCAGCCCAAGGGGGCCCAATAACAATCTGTTCTTC. Translating it yields CASSPRGPNNNLFF.

The chain couples TRBV10-3 to TRBJ2-1; D uncertain. The V end was cut by 0 bases, the J end by 12 bases, with 9 bases between. The CDR3 runs 12 residues. Germline CDR1 is ENHRY and CDR2 is SYGVKD. In nucleotides, the CDR3 is TGTGCCATCAGTGAGTCGAGCCCGGGGCAGTTCTTC. It specifies CAISESSPGQFF.

Only one count was recorded for this clone. The genes are TRBV5-3 and TRBJ1-6; a weak D match, TRBD1 (6 bases). TRBV5-3 belongs to the ORF category, with a function that is uncertain. V lost 3 bases and J 8 bases, leaving 15 bases between the germline ends. CDR3 length: 15 residues. CDR3 bases: TGTGCCAGAAGCTCGGGACACGCCATTCATTCACCCCTCCACTTT. Residues: CARSSGHAIHSPLHF.